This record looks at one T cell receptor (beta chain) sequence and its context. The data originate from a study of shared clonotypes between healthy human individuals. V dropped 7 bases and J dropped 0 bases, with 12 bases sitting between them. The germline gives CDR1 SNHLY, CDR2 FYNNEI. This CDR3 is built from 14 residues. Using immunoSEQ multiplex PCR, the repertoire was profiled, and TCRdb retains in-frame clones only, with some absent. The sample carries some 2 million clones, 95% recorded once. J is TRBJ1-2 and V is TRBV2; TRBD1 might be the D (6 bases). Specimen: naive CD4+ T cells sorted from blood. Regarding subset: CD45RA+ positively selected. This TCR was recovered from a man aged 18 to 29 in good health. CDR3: CASKIDRSNYGYTF. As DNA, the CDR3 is TGTGCCAGCAAAATAGACAGGTCTAACTATGGCTACACCTTC.